Listed below are T cell receptor beta chains from one sample, sequenced in a study of molecular identifiers for immune sequencing clone quantification. TCRdb reanalysed the PCR reads using MiXCR and keeps one entry per CDR3 protein. The sample shows 550,000 to 750,000 distinct CDR3 sequences, 20% of them seen only once. The material sequenced was naive CD8+ T cells from blood, with Jurkat cell RNA spiked in. All receptors come from a human donor in good health. Some libraries in this study had Jurkat cell RNA spiked in. CDR3s include the opening cysteine and the closing phenylalanine or tryptophan. Each record gives: D gene, V gene, J gene, clone size, CDR3 protein, CDR3 DNA. D genes are given only for firm matches. Rows may omit the clone size; those that give it use once, few, many or a size class.

>-|TRBV20-1|TRBJ2-7|few
CSASWEATYEQYF
TGCAGTGCTAGCTGGGAGGCTACCTACGAGCAGTACTTC
>TRBD2|TRBV3-1|TRBJ2-5|few
CASSPLAGEQETQYF
TGTGCCAGCAGCCCACTAGCGGGCGAACAAGAGACCCAGTACTTC
>-|TRBV12-3/TRBV12-4|TRBJ2-7|-
CASRPLGDPFYEQYF
TGTGCCAGCAGACCCTTGGGGGACCCATTCTACGAGCAGTACTTC
>-|TRBV7-2|TRBJ2-3|many
CASSPRQLDTQYF
TGTGCCAGCAGCCCCAGACAGTTGGATACGCAGTATTTT
>TRBD1|TRBV29-1|TRBJ2-7|many
CSVEHGQGPYEQYF
TGCAGCGTTGAACACGGACAGGGGCCTTACGAGCAGTACTTC
>-|TRBV19|TRBJ2-3|many
CASTLPGGHTQYF
TGTGCCAGTACCCTCCCCGGGGGACATACGCAGTATTTT
>TRBD1|TRBV30|TRBJ1-6|-
CAWRTGGVSPLHF
TGTGCCTGGAGGACAGGGGGCGTATCACCCCTCCACTTT
>-|TRBV7-9|TRBJ1-1|-
CTSSPSVEGKYTEAFF
TGTACCAGCAGCCCTAGCGTAGAAGGGAAATATACTGAAGCCTTCTTT
>TRBD2|TRBV25-1|TRBJ2-7|-
CASAAGGTLASYEQYF
TGTGCCTCAGCGGCGGGGGGCACGCTAGCCTCCTACGAGCAGTACTTC
>TRBD2|TRBV4-3|TRBJ2-1|few
CASSQDRRLAGVNEQFF
TGCGCCAGCAGCCAAGATCGGCGACTAGCGGGGGTCAATGAGCAGTTCTTC
>-|TRBV28|TRBJ2-3|many
CASSLRGMGTDTQYF
TGTGCCAGCAGTTTAAGGGGTATGGGCACAGATACGCAGTATTTT